Listed below are T cell receptor beta chains from one sample, sequenced in a study of glioma-infiltrating T cells. Each CDR3 protein gets one entry after TCRdb re-called the multiplex PCR reads with MiXCR. The sample records 300,000 to 450,000 distinct CDR3 sequences, about two fifths being singletons. The source material was glioma tissue, nonneoplastic brain tissue, or PBMCs (not recorded which). These receptors were taken from a human donor with low-grade glioma or glioblastoma, undergoing nonglioma brain surgery, or in good health (not recorded which). Each CDR3 is given with its conserved first and last residue. A D gene is named only where the DNA matches it firmly. Size is stated for part of the rows, as once, few or many counts, or as a class when the clone is expanded.

>.|TRBJ2-7|.|TRBV7-2
CASGRDSSSYKQYF
TGTGCCAGCGGGAGAGACAGCTCCTCCTACAAGCAGTACTTC
>.|TRBJ1-1|many|TRBV28
CASSVWRSTMNTEAFF
TGTGCCAGTTCGGTCTGGAGGTCTACCATGAACACTGAAGCTTTCTTT
>.|TRBJ2-7|few|TRBV7-2
CARSYFDWHSYEQYF
TGTGCCAGATCTTATTTTGATTGGCATTCCTACGAGCAGTACTTC
>TRBD1|TRBJ2-4|.|TRBV15
CATSRDLIGTGRKNIQYF
TGTGCCACCAGTCGCGACCTTATTGGGACAGGACGTAAAAACATTCAGTACTTC
>.|TRBJ2-7|.|TRBV28
CASSSPGVGSSYEQYF
TGTGCCAGCAGTAGCCCCGGTGTGGGAAGCTCCTACGAGCAGTACTTC
>.|TRBJ1-5|.|TRBV27
CASSSFAGGNQPQHF
.
>.|TRBJ2-3|.|TRBV7-2
CASSIRQADTQYF
TGTGCCAGCAGCATCAGACAGGCAGATACGCAGTATTTT
>.|TRBJ2-2|.|TRBV4-3
CASSQVLGAAGELFF
TGCGCCAGCAGCCAAGTTTTAGGGGCGGCCGGGGAGCTGTTTTTT
>TRBD2|TRBJ2-3|.|TRBV28
CASSLQQLAGGSDTQYF
TGTGCCAGCAGTTTACAACAACTAGCGGGGGGATCAGATACGCAGTATTTT
>TRBD1|TRBJ1-2|.|TRBV28
CASLGTGGAFVGYTF
TGTGCCAGCCTGGGGACAGGGGGCGCATTTGTAGGCTACACCTTC
>.|TRBJ1-2|.|TRBV2
CASTEGRGYGYTF
TGTGCCAGCACGGAGGGGCGCGGCTATGGCTACACCTTC
>.|TRBJ1-1|.|TRBV5-1
CASTAGRVRGYSEGTEAFF
TGCGCCAGCACCGCGGGTCGGGTCAGGGGATATTCGGAAGGCACTGAAGCTTTCTTT
>TRBD2|TRBJ2-7|.|TRBV6-1
CASSVISGSYEQYF
TGTGCCAGCAGTGTTATCAGCGGGAGTTACGAGCAGTACTTC
>TRBD1|TRBJ2-5|.|TRBV19
CASSIPGQGAGGTQYF
TGTGCCAGTAGTATCCCCGGGCAGGGGGCCGGGGGGACCCAGTACTTC
>.|TRBJ2-2|.|TRBV27
CASSLSVPTSGYTGELFF
TGTGCCAGCAGTTTATCAGTACCGACATCAGGGTACACCGGGGAGCTGTTTTTT
>TRBD1|TRBJ1-4|few|TRBV28
CASSAGQGTEKLFF
TGTGCCAGCAGTGCGGGACAGGGGACTGAAAAACTGTTTTTT
>TRBD1|TRBJ1-2|.|TRBV24-1
CATSDPRDRNGYAF
TGTGCCACCAGTGATCCGCGGGACAGGAATGGCTACGCCTTC
>.|TRBJ1-1|.|TRBV4-1
CASSQEGAGMNTEAFF
TGCGCCAGCAGCCAAGAGGGGGCCGGGATGAACACTGAAGCTTTCTTT
>.|TRBJ1-1|.|TRBV5-1
CASSTGRLNTEAFF
TGCGCCAGCAGCACGGGACGGCTGAACACTGAAGCTTTCTTT
>.|TRBJ2-7|.|TRBV3-1
CASSHTRGYEQYF
TGTGCCAGCAGCCACACAAGGGGTTACGAGCAGTACTTC
>.|TRBJ2-3|few|TRBV20-1
CSAYGLDTQYF
TGCAGTGCTTACGGATTAGATACGCAGTATTTT
>.|TRBJ1-4|few|TRBV6-2/TRBV6-3
CAISADREATNEKLFF
TGTGCCATCAGTGCTGACAGAGAAGCAACTAATGAAAAACTGTTTTTT
>TRBD2|TRBJ2-7|many|TRBV20-1
CSASRVTSGPYEQYF
TGCAGTGCTAGCAGGGTGACTAGCGGTCCCTACGAGCAGTACTTC
>.|TRBJ1-6|.|TRBV15
CATSRDPGGSPLHF
TGTGCCACCAGCAGAGACCCGGGTGGGTCACCCCTCCACTTT
>.|TRBJ2-3|.|TRBV4-1
CASSQVQKVDTQYF
TGCGCCAGCAGCCAAGTCCAGAAGGTAGATACGCAGTATTTT
>TRBD2|TRBJ2-5|.|TRBV20-1
CSGRDFTSGSPETQYF
TGCAGTGGTAGAGATTTTACTAGCGGGAGTCCTGAGACCCAGTACTTC
>.|TRBJ1-1|many|TRBV4-1
CASSQSDRGDTEAFF
TGCGCCAGCAGCCAGAGCGACAGAGGCGACACTGAAGCTTTCTTT
>TRBD1|TRBJ1-1|.|TRBV7-6
CASSFTTGVNTEAFF
TGTGCCAGCAGCTTCACCACAGGGGTGAACACTGAAGCTTTCTTT